This T cell receptor (beta chain) came from a study of tumor and adjacent non-tumor tissue in lung cancer listed by TCRdb under 2018. Describing the broader study: Of the cohort, 12 patients had adenocarcinoma, 2 had squamous cell carcinoma and 1 had small cell lung cancer. Around 30 paired specimens, one tumor and one normal lung sample per patient, were profiled by TCRbeta CDR3 sequencing. The approximately 15 patients were aged about 31 to 80 years, included 10 men and 5 women, and had TNM stage I to III disease. A total of about 130 million productive TCRbeta reads were generated by sequencing, corresponding to an average of roughly 4.1 million reads per sample. The study compared bulk TCRbeta repertoires from lung tumor tissue and matched distant non-tumor lung tissue of some 14 lung cancer patients. Paper-wide results and their limitations: The methods do not name the sequencing platform or mention unique molecular identifiers. Significantly higher TCR diversity was found in younger patients, and higher tumor TCR diversity was associated with shorter overall and disease-free survival. With only roughly 16 patients in the cohort, the authors noted that larger samples and more detailed clinical data are needed. Because peripheral blood was not sequenced, blood TCRbeta repertoires in the lung cancer patients of the study were not examined. Significantly higher TCR diversity (inverse Simpson) was observed in tumor tissue than in normal lung tissue (roughly 390 vs 170, P = 0.0075, Mann-Whitney U test). A significantly larger cumulative share of the repertoire was made up by the top 100 clones in normal lung than in tumor tissue.

Bulk unsorted tissue served as the source for RNA extraction, and RNA quality was assessed using a NanoDrop ND-1000 and an Agilent 2100. Distant non-tumor tissue taken more than 3 cm from the tumor edge was used as the normal lung sample. All donors had newly diagnosed lung cancer, had not received prior chemotherapy, and were admitted for thoracic surgery in China between August and November 2014. Anyone who had undergone radiotherapy or chemotherapy before, or who had another cancer at the same time, was left out of the study. Surgical tissue pieces of 1-2 cm3 were preserved in RNAlater solution and were kept at -80 degrees C until use. Inclusive of the bounding cysteine and phenylalanine, the CDR3 is 12 residues long. The sequence is cut down to CDR3 DNA, 36 bases in frame from base 1. V and J lose 6 bases and 3 bases, and a span of 11 bases separates them. CDR1 SQVTM and CDR2 ANQGSEA were looked up in the germline V gene.

Receptor amplification or capture employed multiplex PCR. Sequencing took place on an Illumina HiSeq 2500. Following protocols modified from ARM-PCR, the researchers constructed TCRbeta libraries through three rounds of nested PCR with primers (Table S4). Before sequencing, PCR products in the 200-500 bp range were cut out of the gel and cleaned up using the QIAquick gel extraction kit. The published analysis was carried out like this. Trimmomatic was used to clean the reads, FLASH merged the cleaned reads into complete CDR3 sequences, and MiTCR assigned the sequences to V(D)J germline segments. VDJtools was used to compute clonal diversity as the inverse Simpson's index. In-frame sequences lacking a premature stop codon were counted as productive reads. The public sequencing data were trimmed at Q25 with fastp and processed into clonotypes with MiXCR by TCRdb, which kept only in-frame beta chains. CDR3 protein duplicates are merged, each entry listing the most common genes and DNA. These V and J calls are TCRdb output, not the study's own analysis. This sample is represented by 98,000 or so distinct CDR3 sequences; less than 85% of them were singletons. The ten largest clones add up to 30% of the sample.

Points on this clonotype: Its antigen remains unidentified. Base qualities are missing; no much larger clone stands one base away.

The chain is assembled from TRBV29-1 and TRBJ1-2; TRBD1 is a weak D gene call, 5 bases matching. The sequencing input was distant non-tumor lung tissue. The clonotype originates from a man aged 60-69 years with small cell lung cancer. For the CDR3, the sequence is CSVARGHYGYTF. The nucleotide sequence reads as follows: TGCAGCGTCGCACGGGGCCACTATGGCTACACCTTC.